This T cell receptor beta chain was identified in a study of T cell responses to AZD1222 COVID-19 vaccine. Whole-study findings and limits: After two AZD1222 doses, spike-specific TCR breadth and depth rose versus day 0.

The method was immunoSEQ multiplex PCR; TCRdb's version includes in-frame clones alone and lacks a portion of them. The table has about 130,000 clones, about 91% seen once. A word on this clone: Its antigen is still unknown.

V gave up 1 base and J gave up 5 bases, with 14 bases separating them. This CDR3 has 15 amino acids. From germline, CDR1 is MGHRA and CDR2 YSYEKL. The sequencing used peripheral blood, collected on day 0 of AZD1222 vaccination. The genes are TRBV4-1 and TRBJ1-2; D remains unclear. This TCR derives from an adult in good health. CDR3 residues: CASSQVTDPGYGYTF. CDR3 nucleotide sequence: TGCGCCAGCAGCCAAGTGACCGACCCGGGATATGGCTACACCTTC.